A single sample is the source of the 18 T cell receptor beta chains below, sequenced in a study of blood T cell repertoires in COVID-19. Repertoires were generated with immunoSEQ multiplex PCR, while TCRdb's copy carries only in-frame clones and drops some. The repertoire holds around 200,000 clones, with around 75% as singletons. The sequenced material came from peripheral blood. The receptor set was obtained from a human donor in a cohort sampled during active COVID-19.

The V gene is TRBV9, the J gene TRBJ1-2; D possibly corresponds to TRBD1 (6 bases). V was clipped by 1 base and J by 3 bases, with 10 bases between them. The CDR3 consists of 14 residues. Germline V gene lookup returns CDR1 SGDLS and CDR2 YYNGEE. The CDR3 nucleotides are TGTGCCAGCAGCGTAAGTCAGGGGTACTATGGCTACACCTTC. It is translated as CASSVSQGYYGYTF.

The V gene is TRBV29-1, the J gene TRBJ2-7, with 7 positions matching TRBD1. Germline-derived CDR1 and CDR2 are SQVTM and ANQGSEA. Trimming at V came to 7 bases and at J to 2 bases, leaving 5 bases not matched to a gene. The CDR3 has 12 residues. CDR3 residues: CSATGTAYEQYF. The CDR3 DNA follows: TGCAGCGCTACCGGGACAGCCTACGAGCAGTACTTC.

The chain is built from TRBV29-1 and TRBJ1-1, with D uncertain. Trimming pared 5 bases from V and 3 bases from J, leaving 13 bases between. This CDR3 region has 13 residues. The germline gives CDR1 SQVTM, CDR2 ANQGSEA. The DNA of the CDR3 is TGCAGCGTTTCACTAGGTGGATACACTGAAGCTTTCTTT. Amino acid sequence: CSVSLGGYTEAFF.

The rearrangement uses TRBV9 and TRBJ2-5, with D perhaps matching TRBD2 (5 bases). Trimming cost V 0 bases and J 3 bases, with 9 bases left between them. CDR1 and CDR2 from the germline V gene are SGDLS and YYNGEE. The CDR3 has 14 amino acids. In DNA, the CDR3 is TGTGCCAGCAGCGTAGGGATTAGCGAAGAGACCCAGTACTTC. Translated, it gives CASSVGISEETQYF.

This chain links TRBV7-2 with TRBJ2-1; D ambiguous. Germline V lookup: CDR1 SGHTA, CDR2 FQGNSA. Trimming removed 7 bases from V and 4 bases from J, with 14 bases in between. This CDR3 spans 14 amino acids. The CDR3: CASTPQSPYNEQFF. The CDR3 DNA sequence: TGTGCCAGCACTCCCCAGTCCCCGTACAATGAGCAGTTCTTC.

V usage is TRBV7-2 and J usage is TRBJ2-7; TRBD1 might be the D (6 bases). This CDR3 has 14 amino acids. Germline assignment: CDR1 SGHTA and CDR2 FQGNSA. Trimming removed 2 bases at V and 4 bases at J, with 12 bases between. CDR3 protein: CASSLSRDTYEQYF. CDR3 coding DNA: TGTGCCAGCAGCTTATCCCGGGACACTTACGAGCAGTACTTC.

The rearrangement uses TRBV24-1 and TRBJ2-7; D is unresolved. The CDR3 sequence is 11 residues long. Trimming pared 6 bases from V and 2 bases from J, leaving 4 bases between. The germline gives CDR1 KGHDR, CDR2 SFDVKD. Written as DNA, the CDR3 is TGTGCCACCAGTAACACCTACGAGCAGTACTTC. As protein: CATSNTYEQYF.

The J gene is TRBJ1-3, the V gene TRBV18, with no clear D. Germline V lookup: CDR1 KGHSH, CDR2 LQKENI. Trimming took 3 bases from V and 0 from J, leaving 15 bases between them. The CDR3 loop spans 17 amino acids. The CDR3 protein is CASSPEGRWSSGNTIYF. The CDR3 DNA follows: TGTGCCAGCTCACCGGAGGGCAGGTGGAGCTCTGGAAACACCATATATTTT. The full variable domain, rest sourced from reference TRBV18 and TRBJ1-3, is NAGVMQNPRHLVRRRGQEARLRCSPMKGHSHVYWYRQLPEEGLKFMVYLQKENIIDESGMPKERFSAEFPKEGPSILRIQQVVRGDSAAYFCASSPEGRWSSGNTIYFGEGSWLTVV.

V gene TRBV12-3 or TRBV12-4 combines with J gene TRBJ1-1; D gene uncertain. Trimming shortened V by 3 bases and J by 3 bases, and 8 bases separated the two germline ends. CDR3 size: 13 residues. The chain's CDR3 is CASSFPSDTEAFF. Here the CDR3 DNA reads TGTGCCAGCAGTTTTCCCAGCGACACTGAAGCTTTCTTT.

The CDR3, as DNA: TGTGCCAGTAGTGCCGGGATTGAGGGGACTCCCTACGAGCAGTACTTC. It codes for CASSAGIEGTPYEQYF. The chain recombines TRBV19 with TRBJ2-7, with D possibly being TRBD2 (6 bases). The CDR3 extends over 16 amino acids. The V end lost 5 bases, the J end lost 2 bases, and 19 bases lay between the germline ends. Germline CDR1 and CDR2: LNHDA and SQIVND (reference sequence).

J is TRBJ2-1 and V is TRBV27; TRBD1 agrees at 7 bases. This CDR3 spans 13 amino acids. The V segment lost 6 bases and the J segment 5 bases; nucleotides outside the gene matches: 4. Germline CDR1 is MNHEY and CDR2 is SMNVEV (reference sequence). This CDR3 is CASRRQGHNEQFF. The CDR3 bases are TGTGCCAGCAGGAGACAGGGTCACAATGAGCAGTTCTTC.

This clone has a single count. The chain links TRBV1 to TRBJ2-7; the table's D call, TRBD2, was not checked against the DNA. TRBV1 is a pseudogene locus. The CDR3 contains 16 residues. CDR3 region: CTSSKDTSGTSYEQYF. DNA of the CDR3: TGCACCAGCAGCAAAGATACTAGCGGAACCAGTTACGAGCAGTACTTC.

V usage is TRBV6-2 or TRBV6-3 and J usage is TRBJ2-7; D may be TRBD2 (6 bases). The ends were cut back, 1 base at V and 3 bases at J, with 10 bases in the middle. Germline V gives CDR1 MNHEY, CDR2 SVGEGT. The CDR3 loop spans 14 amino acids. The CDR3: CASSYLSGGYEQYF. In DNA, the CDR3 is TGTGCCAGCAGTTACTTATCCGGGGGCTACGAGCAGTACTTC.

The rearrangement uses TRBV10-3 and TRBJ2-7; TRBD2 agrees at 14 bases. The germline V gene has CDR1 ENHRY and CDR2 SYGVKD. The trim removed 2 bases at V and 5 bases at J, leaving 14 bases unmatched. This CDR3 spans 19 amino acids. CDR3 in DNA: TGTGCCATCAGTGAGGATGCGGGACTAGCGGGAGATCTAACCCACGAGCAGTACTTC. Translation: CAISEDAGLAGDLTHEQYF.

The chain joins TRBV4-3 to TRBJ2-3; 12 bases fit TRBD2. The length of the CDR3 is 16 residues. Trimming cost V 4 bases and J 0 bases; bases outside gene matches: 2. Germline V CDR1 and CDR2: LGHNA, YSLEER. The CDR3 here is CASSRGTSGSTDTQYF. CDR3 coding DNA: TGCGCCAGCAGCCGAGGGACTAGCGGGAGCACAGATACGCAGTATTTT.

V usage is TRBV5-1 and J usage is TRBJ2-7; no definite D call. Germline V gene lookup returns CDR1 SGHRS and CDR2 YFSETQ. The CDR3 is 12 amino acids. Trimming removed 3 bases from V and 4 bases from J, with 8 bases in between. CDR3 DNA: TGCGCCAGCAGCTCCCCCAGTTACGAGCAGTACTTC. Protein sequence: CASSSPSYEQYF.

CDR3 residues: CASSFRGGNTEAFF. The CDR3 nucleotides read TGTGCCAGCAGCTTCCGGGGGGGGAACACTGAAGCTTTCTTT. The chain combines TRBV7-2 with TRBJ1-1; a possible D gene is TRBD1 (5 bases). The CDR3 has 14 residues. V was cut by 3 bases and J by 1 base, with 9 bases left in between. CDR1 SGHTA and CDR2 FQGNSA come from the germline V gene.

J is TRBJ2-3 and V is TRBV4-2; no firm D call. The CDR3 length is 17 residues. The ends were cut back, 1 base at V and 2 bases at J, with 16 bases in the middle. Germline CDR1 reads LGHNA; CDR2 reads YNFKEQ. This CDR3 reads CASSQGTTTRITDTQYF. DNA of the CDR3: TGTGCCAGCAGCCAAGGAACTACCACACGAATCACAGATACGCAGTATTTT.